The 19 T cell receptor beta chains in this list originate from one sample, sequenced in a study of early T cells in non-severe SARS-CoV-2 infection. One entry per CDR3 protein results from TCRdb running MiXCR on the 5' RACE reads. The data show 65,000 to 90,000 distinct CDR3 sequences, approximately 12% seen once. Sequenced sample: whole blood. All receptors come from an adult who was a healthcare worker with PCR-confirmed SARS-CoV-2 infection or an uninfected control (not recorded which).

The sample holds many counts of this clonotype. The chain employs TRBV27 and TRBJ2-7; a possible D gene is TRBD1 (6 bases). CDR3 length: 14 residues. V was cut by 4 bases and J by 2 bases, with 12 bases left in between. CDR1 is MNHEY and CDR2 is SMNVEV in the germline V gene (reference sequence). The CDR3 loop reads CASSWSQGTYEQYF. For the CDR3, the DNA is TGTGCCAGCAGTTGGTCCCAGGGGACCTACGAGCAGTACTTC.

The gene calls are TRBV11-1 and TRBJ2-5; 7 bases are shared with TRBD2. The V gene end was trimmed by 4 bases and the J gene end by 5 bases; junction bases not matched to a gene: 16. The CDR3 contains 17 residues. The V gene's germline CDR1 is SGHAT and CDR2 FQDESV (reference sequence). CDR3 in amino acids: CASSSQSSTSRGETQYF. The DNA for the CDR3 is TGTGCCAGCAGCTCGCAATCCTCGACTAGCCGAGGGGAGACCCAGTACTTC.

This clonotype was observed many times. The CDR3 protein is CASSQVPQETQYF. CDR3 nucleotides: TGTGCCAGCAGCCAAGTTCCTCAAGAGACCCAGTACTTC. The V gene is TRBV3-1, the J gene TRBJ2-5; D gene uncertain. The CDR3 runs to 13 residues. Trimming cost V 1 base and J 2 bases, with 5 bases left between them. The germline V gene encodes CDR1 LGHDT and CDR2 YNNKEL (reference sequence).

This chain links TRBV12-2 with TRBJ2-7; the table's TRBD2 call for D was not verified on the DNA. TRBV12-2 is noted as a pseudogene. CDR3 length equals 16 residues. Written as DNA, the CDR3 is TGTGCAAGTCGCTTGACAGTCCCATCTGACACCTACGAGCAGTACTTC. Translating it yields CASRLTVPSDTYEQYF.

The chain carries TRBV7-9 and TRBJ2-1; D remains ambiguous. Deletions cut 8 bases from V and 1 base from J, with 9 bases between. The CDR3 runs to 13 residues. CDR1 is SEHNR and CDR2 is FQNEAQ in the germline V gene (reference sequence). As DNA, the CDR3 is TGTGCCAGCGGAATAACTTCCTACAATGAGCAGTTCTTC. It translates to CASGITSYNEQFF.

CDR3 residues: CASSPTMAEDNEQFF. The CDR3 nucleotides read TGTGCCAGCAGTCCGACTATGGCGGAAGACAATGAGCAGTTCTTC. V gene TRBV7-9 combines with J gene TRBJ2-1; possible D gene TRBD2, 5 bases. Germline assignment: CDR1 SEHNR and CDR2 FQNEAQ (reference sequence). There are 15 residues in the CDR3. Trimming took 6 bases from V and 5 from J, leaving 17 bases between them.

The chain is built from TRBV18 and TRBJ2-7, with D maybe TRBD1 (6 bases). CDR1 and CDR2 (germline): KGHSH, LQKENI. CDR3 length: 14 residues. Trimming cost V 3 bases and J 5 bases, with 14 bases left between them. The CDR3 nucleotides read TGTGCCAGCTCACCCAGTACAGGGTCCCACGAGCAGTACTTC. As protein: CASSPSTGSHEQYF.

CDR3 nucleotide sequence: TGTGCCAGCAGCCAAGGGGACAGGGATGAAGCTGAAGCTTTCTTT. It codes for CASSQGDRDEAEAFF. The gene calls are TRBV4-2 and TRBJ1-1; TRBD1 matches at 9 bases. Germline V gene sequence: CDR1 LGHNA, CDR2 YNFKEQ. The CDR3 consists of 15 residues. The ends lost 1 base at V and 6 bases at J; junction bases unmatched: 6.

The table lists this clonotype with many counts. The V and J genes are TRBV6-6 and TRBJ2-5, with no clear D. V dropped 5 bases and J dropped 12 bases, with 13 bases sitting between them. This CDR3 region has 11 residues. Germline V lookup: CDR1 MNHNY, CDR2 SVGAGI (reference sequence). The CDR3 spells CASSTGRSEYF. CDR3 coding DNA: TGTGCCAGCAGTACCGGACGGAGCGAGTACTTC.

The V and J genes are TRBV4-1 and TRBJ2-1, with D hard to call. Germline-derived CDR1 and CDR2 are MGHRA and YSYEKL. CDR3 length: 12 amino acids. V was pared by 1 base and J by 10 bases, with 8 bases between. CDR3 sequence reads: CASSQANEEQFF. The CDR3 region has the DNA TGCGCCAGCAGCCAAGCTAATGAAGAGCAGTTCTTC.

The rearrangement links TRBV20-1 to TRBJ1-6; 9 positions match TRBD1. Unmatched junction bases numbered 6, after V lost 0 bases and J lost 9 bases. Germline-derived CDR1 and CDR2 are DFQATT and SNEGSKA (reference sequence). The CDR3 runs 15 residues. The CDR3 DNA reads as TGCAGTGCTAGAGATAGGGGACAGGGCGGTTCACCCCTCCACTTT. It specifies CSARDRGQGGSPLHF.

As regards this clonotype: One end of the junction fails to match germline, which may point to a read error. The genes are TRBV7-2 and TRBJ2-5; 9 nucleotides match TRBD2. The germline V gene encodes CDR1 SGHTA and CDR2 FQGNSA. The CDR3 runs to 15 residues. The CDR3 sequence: CASSLLASGVSSSHF. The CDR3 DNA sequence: TGTGCCAGCAGCTTATTGGCTAGCGGGGTTTCTAGTTCGCACTTC.

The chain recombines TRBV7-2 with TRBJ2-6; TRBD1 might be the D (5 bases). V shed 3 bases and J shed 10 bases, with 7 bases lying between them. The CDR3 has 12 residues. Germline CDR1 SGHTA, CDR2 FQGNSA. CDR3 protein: CASSLGPNVLTF. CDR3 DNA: TGTGCCAGCAGCTTGGGGCCGAACGTCCTGACTTTC. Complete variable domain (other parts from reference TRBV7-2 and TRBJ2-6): GAGVSQSPSNKVTEKGKDVELRCDPISGHTALYWYRQSLGQGLEFLIYFQGNSAPDKSGLPSDRFSAERTGGSVSTLTIQRTQQEDSAVYLCASSLGPNVLTFGAGSRLTVL.

The CDR3 region is CASSLMIQDEQFF. The CDR3 DNA follows: TGTGCCAGCAGCTTAATGATACAGGATGAGCAGTTCTTC. This chain joins TRBV13 and TRBJ2-1, with a weak D call TRBD1 (5 bases). CDR3 length: 13 amino acids. V was clipped by 2 bases and J by 8 bases, with 10 bases between them. CDR1 and CDR2 (germline): PRHDT, FYEKMQ (reference sequence).

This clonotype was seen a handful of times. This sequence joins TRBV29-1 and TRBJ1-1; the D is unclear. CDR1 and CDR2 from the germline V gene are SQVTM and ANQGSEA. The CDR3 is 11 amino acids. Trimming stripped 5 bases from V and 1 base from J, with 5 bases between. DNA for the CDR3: TGCAGCGTTATCTCGAACACTGAAGCTTTCTTT. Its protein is CSVISNTEAFF.

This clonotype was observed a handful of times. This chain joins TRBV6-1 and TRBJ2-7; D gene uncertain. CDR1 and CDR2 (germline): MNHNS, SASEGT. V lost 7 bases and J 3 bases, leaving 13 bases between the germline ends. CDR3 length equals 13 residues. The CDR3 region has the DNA TGTGCCAGCACTAGACCGACCCACTACGAGCAGTACTTC. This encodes CASTRPTHYEQYF.

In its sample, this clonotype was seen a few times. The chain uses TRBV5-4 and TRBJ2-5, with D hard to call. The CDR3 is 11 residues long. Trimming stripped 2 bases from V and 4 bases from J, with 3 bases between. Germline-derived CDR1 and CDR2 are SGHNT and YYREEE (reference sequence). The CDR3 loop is CASSFSETQYF. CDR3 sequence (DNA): TGTGCCAGCAGCTTCTCAGAGACCCAGTACTTC.

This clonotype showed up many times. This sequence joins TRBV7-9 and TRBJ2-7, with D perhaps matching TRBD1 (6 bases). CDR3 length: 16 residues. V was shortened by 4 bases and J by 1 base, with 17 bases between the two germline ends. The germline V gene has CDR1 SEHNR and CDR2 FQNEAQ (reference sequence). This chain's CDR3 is CASSSSTGRASYEQYF. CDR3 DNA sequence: TGTGCCAGCAGCTCCTCAACAGGGAGAGCGTCCTACGAGCAGTACTTC.

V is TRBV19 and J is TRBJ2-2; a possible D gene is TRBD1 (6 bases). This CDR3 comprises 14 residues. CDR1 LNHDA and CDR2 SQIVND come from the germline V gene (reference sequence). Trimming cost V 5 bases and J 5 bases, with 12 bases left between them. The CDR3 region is CASSAKTGTGELFF. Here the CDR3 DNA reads TGTGCCAGTAGTGCCAAAACAGGGACCGGGGAGCTGTTTTTT.